Described below is a single T cell receptor beta chain sequence and its context. Its antigen is currently not known. No base quality information exists; no much larger clone differs at one position. TCR beta libraries were generated from genomic DNA with the immunoSEQ kit, following the manufacturer's recommendations. Library preparation used a first multiplex PCR with proprietary primers, then a second PCR adding unique barcodes, with bead cleanups after each round. A kit-provided positive control reaction and a negative control reaction were included in every sample batch. The final libraries were assessed on an Agilent 4200 TapeStation D1000 ScreenTape, pooled by volume, and quantified by qPCR. Sequencing ran on an Illumina NextSeq500 with a MidOutput 150-cycle cartridge, using 156 Read1 and 15 Index1 cycles with kit custom primers. The pooled library was loaded at about 1 pM, and approximately 18% PhiX control was spiked in. The source study handled its data this way. Vendor-processed data were analyzed in R, and a clonotype was defined as all T cells sharing the same CDR3 nucleotide sequence. For clone abundance analyses, frequencies were normalized to the 10,000 most abundant clones in each sample. Public T cell clones, which averaged fewer than five per sample, were excluded before analysis. A difference in abundance of at least 32-fold between compartments was used to define tumor-enriched and baseline blood-enriched clonotypes. A beta-binomial differential abundance model was used to identify clonotypes that were expanded or contracted between blood time points. The Baroni-Urbani and Buser coefficient was used to measure tumor-blood repertoire similarity, and groups were compared with two-tailed Wilcoxon tests in R. What TCRdb holds here is the immuneACCESS table cut down to in-frame rearrangements. Part of the clones is not present; checked against another copy, under half of the missing clones reflect an unresolved V gene, and the others are unexplained. V, J and clone size are taken as reported in that table, and D and trimming were inferred from the DNA itself. Here the sample has about 150,000 clones; 88% occur a single time. The ten biggest clones cover 3.5% to 5% of the sample.

The time point label of this sample denotes: baseline pretreatment blood. The sample's treatment or condition label, decoded: 15 Gy SBRT to primary tumor, nephrectomy 4 weeks later. To track tumor-enriched clonotypes, serial peripheral blood was sampled from radiation-treated patients at baseline and at 2 weeks and 4 weeks after SBRT. Renal cell carcinoma with clear cell pathology was present in all patients. Genomic DNA for TCR sequencing was prepared using the QIAamp DNA Blood Mini Kit (Qiagen). The analyses included just those samples that passed every quality control check. The sample originates from a study of radiation and T cells in renal cell carcinoma (dated by TCRdb to between 2020 and 2021). A note on the overall study: Samples were obtained from a clinical trial, in which 15 Gy stereotactic body radiation therapy was delivered to primary renal cell carcinomas and nephrectomy was performed 4 weeks later. In total, 50 to 60 samples underwent TCR beta sequencing: roughly 26 tumors plus 27 peripheral blood samples. A total of 4,016,671 unique CDR3 nucleotide sequences, encoding 2.5 million to 3 million unique CDR3 amino acid sequences, were found across all 50 or so samples.

From a lookup of the germline V gene, CDR1 and CDR2 are MGHRA and YSYEKL. The V end gives up 4 bases and the J end 2 bases, leaving 8 bases in the junction not matched to a gene. The CDR3 covers 16 residues, taking in both the cysteine and the phenylalanine. Of the read, only the CDR3 DNA is kept; its 48 bases are in frame from base 1. Paper-wide results and their limitations: With a single-armed trial design, the study had no way to address how radiation dose or scheduling affects the TCR repertoire. In blood, the top tumor clonotypes increased from baseline to 2 weeks after radiation and then shrank by 4 weeks, which suggests a temporary expansion of tumor-resident clones. Because pretreatment tumor biopsies were not available, the study could not determine whether clonotypes were already present within the tumor at baseline. Tracking of blood repertoire dynamics stopped at more than three weeks after treatment, with no follow-up past that point.

This material consisted of blood, taken from a patient whose treatment included radiotherapy and nephrectomy. This sequence was found in a woman in her seventies with renal cell carcinoma. The chain is encoded by TRBV4-1 joined to TRBJ2-7, with 10 bases aligning to TRBD2. DNA sequence: TGCGCCAGCAGCCGCGAAGGGCTAGCGGGGGCCTACGAGCAGTACTTC. It translates to CASSREGLAGAYEQYF.